The clone carrying this T cell receptor beta chain has a handful of counts. This specimen comes from a study of blood T cell repertoires in COVID-19. Background on the study: Nucleic acid was either cDNA or gDNA, and it came from T cells, B-cell-depleted T cells, or PBMCs.

Libraries were prepared by immunoSEQ multiplex PCR; TCRdb keeps only in-frame clonotypes and omits some of them. The sample lists roughly 70,000 clones, more than 70% occurring once. CDR1 SEHNR and CDR2 FQNEAQ come from the germline V gene (reference sequence). CDR3 length: 15 residues. J gave up 6 bases and V 11 bases, and 16 bases lay outside the gene matches. The sample was peripheral blood. This receptor was identified in a woman between 65 and 79 years old with acute or convalescent COVID-19. The chain employs TRBV7-9 and TRBJ1-1, with 9 nucleotides matching TRBD1. CDR3 residues: CASGGTGGAYAEAFF. The CDR3 nucleotides are TGTGCCTCCGGGGGCACAGGGGGCGCATACGCTGAAGCTTTCTTT.